This passage covers 4 T cell receptor beta chains from one sample sequenced in a study of T cell responses to AZD1222 COVID-19 vaccine. Profiling relied on immunoSEQ multiplex PCR, and the TCRdb table lists in-frame clones only, not all of them. Altogether about 170,000 clones are present, about 85% being singletons, with the ten largest covering 2.6%. This sample comprised peripheral blood, obtained on day 0 of AZD1222 vaccination. The receptors derive from an adult in good health.

This chain joins TRBV6-5 and TRBJ1-4; D not certain. V dropped 8 bases and J dropped 5 bases, with 15 bases sitting between them. The CDR3 has 14 amino acids. Germline loops: CDR1 MNHEY, CDR2 SVGAGI. This CDR3 reads CASERGRHNEKLFF. In DNA, the CDR3 is TGTGCCAGCGAACGGGGTCGGCACAATGAAAAACTGTTTTTT.

The chain has TRBV5-1 and TRBJ2-6; no definite D call. Trimming removed 4 bases from V and 2 bases from J, with 10 bases in between. The CDR3 totals 15 residues. Germline values: CDR1 SGHRS, CDR2 YFSETQ. The CDR3 sequence: CASSVEGTGANVLTF. The CDR3 DNA is TGCGCCAGCAGCGTTGAAGGGACTGGGGCCAACGTCCTGACTTTC. The variable domain in full, completed from reference TRBV5-1 and TRBJ2-6, reads KAGVTQTPRYLIKTRGQQVTLSCSPISGHRSVSWYQQTPGQGLQFLFEYFSETQRNKGNFPGRFSGRQFSNSRSEMNVSTLELGDSALYLCASSVEGTGANVLTFGAGSRLTVL.

This chain links TRBV11-2 with TRBJ2-1, with 13 bases that match TRBD2. Germline V gene data show CDR1 as SGHAT and CDR2 as FQNNGV. This CDR3 region has 16 residues. J lost 4 bases, V lost 5 bases, and 5 bases had no gene match. This CDR3 reads CASSPRTSGGYNEQFF. The CDR3 DNA sequence: TGTGCCAGCAGCCCGAGGACTAGCGGGGGATACAATGAGCAGTTCTTC. The full variable domain, rest sourced from reference TRBV11-2 and TRBJ2-1, is EAGVAQSPRYKIIEKRQSVAFWCNPISGHATLYWYQQILGQGPKLLIQFQNNGVVDDSQLPKDRFSAERLKGVDSTLKIQPAKLEDSAVYLCASSPRTSGGYNEQFFGPGTRLTVL.

The rearrangement uses TRBV18 and TRBJ2-2; no reliable D call. Per the germline V gene, CDR1 is KGHSH and CDR2 is LQKENI. The CDR3 extends over 15 amino acids. V dropped 1 base and J dropped 4 bases, with 10 bases sitting between them. CDR3 DNA sequence: TGTGCCAGCTCACCACTAGTGCAGATCACCGGGGAGCTGTTTTTT. Protein: CASSPLVQITGELFF.